Presented here are 12 T cell receptor beta chains from one specimen sequenced in a study of cytomegalovirus exposure and HLA in healthy donors. The PCR used 60 Vbeta and 13 Jbeta primers. This table comes from immunoSEQ multiplex PCR, and its TCRdb copy is limited to in-frame clones, with some not included. Of some 150,000 clones in the sample, roughly 81% were seen once. Specimen: PBMCs. The receptors were sampled from a female donor in good health and CMV-seronegative.

J is TRBJ1-2 and V is TRBV28; TRBD1 aligns across 8 bases. Germline CDR1 and CDR2: MDHEN and SYDVKM. The CDR3 length is 18 residues. J was trimmed by 4 bases and V by 5 bases; bases with no gene match: 18. The CDR3 nucleotides read TGTGCCAGCAGTCCTCTCCCTCAGCCAGGGGGCTGGGGCTATGGCTACACCTTC. It is translated as CASSPLPQPGGWGYGYTF.

The V gene is TRBV4-2, the J gene TRBJ2-5, with D perhaps matching TRBD2 (6 bases). This CDR3 comprises 14 residues. CDR1 is LGHNA and CDR2 is YNFKEQ in the germline V gene. Trimming took off 0 bases at V and 3 bases at J, with 8 bases between the two ends. The CDR3 region is CASSQDSGKETQYF. The CDR3 nucleotides read TGTGCCAGCAGCCAAGATAGCGGAAAAGAGACCCAGTACTTC.

This sequence joins TRBV25-1 and TRBJ2-1, with a possible D match to TRBD2 (6 bases). The CDR3 loop spans 16 amino acids. Per germline, CDR1 MGHDK and CDR2 SYGVNS. V gave up 5 bases and J gave up 9 bases, with 23 bases separating them. The CDR3 spells CASSPPPPAGYGEQFF. The CDR3 nucleotides read TGTGCCAGCAGTCCTCCCCCCCCTGCGGGATATGGTGAGCAGTTCTTC.

Only a few counts were recorded for this clone. This sequence joins TRBV9 and TRBJ1-1; 7 nucleotides line up with TRBD1. Unmatched junction bases numbered 5, after V lost 3 bases and J lost 6 bases. The germline CDR1 and CDR2 sequences are SGDLS and YYNGEE. The CDR3 sequence is 13 residues long. CDR3 sequence reads: CASSATGLSEAFF. CDR3 in DNA: TGTGCCAGCAGCGCGACAGGGCTGTCTGAAGCTTTCTTT. The full variable domain, in which reference TRBV9 and TRBJ1-1 provide the parts outside the CDR3, is DSGVTQTPKHLITATGQRVTLRCSPRSGDLSVYWYQQSLDQGLQFLIQYYNGEERAKGNILERFSAQQFPDLHSELNLSSLELGDSALYFCASSATGLSEAFFGQGTRLTVV.

The chain recombines TRBV6-5 with TRBJ1-1; D remains unclear. Germline values: CDR1 MNHEY, CDR2 SVGAGI. This CDR3 has 13 amino acids. Trimming pared 6 bases from V and 0 bases from J, leaving 8 bases between. In DNA, the CDR3 is TGTGCCAGCAGGACAACCATGAACACTGAAGCTTTCTTT. It codes for CASRTTMNTEAFF.

The rearrangement uses TRBV10-3 and TRBJ2-5; 16 nucleotides line up with TRBD2. The CDR3 has 19 amino acids. V dropped 3 bases and J dropped 5; count of bases not matched to a gene: 12. The germline CDR1 and CDR2 sequences are ENHRY and SYGVKD. In nucleotides, the CDR3 is TGTGCCATCAGTGACTCCGGGACTAGCGGGAGGGGCGGCGGGGAGACCCAGTACTTC. Translating gives CAISDSGTSGRGGGETQYF.

The CDR3 protein is CASSLERGATEAFF. DNA of the CDR3: TGCGCCAGCAGCTTGGAGCGGGGGGCAACTGAAGCTTTCTTT. The V and J genes are TRBV5-1 and TRBJ1-1, with D perhaps TRBD1 (6 bases). With 0 bases removed from V and 5 bases from J, the gap between germline ends came to 11 bases. The germline gives CDR1 SGHRS, CDR2 YFSETQ. This CDR3 spans 14 amino acids.

This chain uses TRBV9 with TRBJ1-1; D unclear. Germline V lookup: CDR1 SGDLS, CDR2 YYNGEE. CDR3 length: 13 residues. Trimming took off 1 base at V and 5 bases at J, with 9 bases between the two ends. The DNA for the CDR3 is TGTGCCAGCAGCGTACTCGGAGGAACTGAAGCTTTCTTT. Its translation is CASSVLGGTEAFF.

The rearrangement links TRBV7-9 to TRBJ2-2; 7 bases align to TRBD1. The germline CDR1 and CDR2 sequences are SEHNR and FQNEAQ (reference sequence). This CDR3 comprises 16 residues. Losses at the gene ends were 5 bases for V and 0 bases for J; bases not matched to a gene: 6. The CDR3 DNA is TGTGCCAGCAGCCCACGGGACAGCTCGAACACCGGGGAGCTGTTTTTT. This sequence encodes CASSPRDSSNTGELFF.

The J gene is TRBJ1-1, the V gene TRBV11-2; D may be TRBD1 (6 bases). Looked up from germline, CDR1 is SGHAT and CDR2 is FQNNGV. The CDR3 runs to 14 residues. V was shortened by 5 bases and J by 1 base, with 11 bases between the two germline ends. The CDR3 DNA follows: TGTGCCAGCAGCAGAGACAGGAGGAACACTGAAGCTTTCTTT. This translates into CASSRDRRNTEAFF.

This clone was counted a single time. The rearrangement uses TRBV7-3 and TRBJ2-3; 15 bases are shared with TRBD2. V was clipped by 4 bases and J by 5 bases; unmatched bases: 7. The CDR3 is 17 residues long. From germline, CDR1 is SGHTA and CDR2 FQGTGA. This CDR3 reads CASSWGTSGGMGDTQYF. Here the CDR3 DNA reads TGTGCCAGCAGCTGGGGGACTAGCGGGGGGATGGGAGATACGCAGTATTTT.

V usage is TRBV10-2 and J usage is TRBJ2-7; 9 bases are a match to TRBD2. CDR3 length: 13 residues. J gave up 6 bases and V 7 bases, and 7 bases lay outside the gene matches. Germline CDR1 reads WSHSY; CDR2 reads SAAADI. This CDR3 reads CASNPSGTSEQYF. As DNA, the CDR3 is TGCGCCAGCAACCCTAGCGGGACATCCGAGCAGTACTTC.